These T cell receptor beta chains were read from a single sample in a study of Ad26.COV2.S vaccination and SARS-CoV-2 variants. Here immunoSEQ multiplex PCR was the method, and the copy in TCRdb shows in-frame clones only, minus some. The sample contains 350,000 to 450,000 clones, around nine tenths of which appear only once. The specimen was peripheral blood, collected in a trial of Ad26.COV2.S vaccine versus placebo. The receptor source for this set is a person aged 18 to 59 who received the Ad26.COV2.S COVID-19 vaccine or a placebo. The CDR3 runs from the conserved cysteine through the conserved F or W. Each record gives: J gene, V gene, D gene, CDR3 DNA, CDR3 protein. The D gene is left open where the match is weak.

j_gene: TRBJ2-1
v_gene: TRBV7-2
d_gene: TRBD2
CDR3nt: TGTGCCAGCAGGTCTAGCGGGAAGCATGAGCAGTTCTTC
CDR3aa: CASRSSGKHEQFF

j_gene: TRBJ2-2
v_gene: TRBV7-3
d_gene: TRBD2
CDR3nt: TGTGCCAGCAGCTTCGTTAGGGGAGGGCCGGGCACCGGGGAGCTGTTTTTT
CDR3aa: CASSFVRGGPGTGELFF

j_gene: TRBJ2-1
v_gene: TRBV9
d_gene: TRBD1
CDR3nt: TGTGCCAGCAGCCCCGGGACAGGGGTGCATGGGAATGAGCAGTTCTTC
CDR3aa: CASSPGTGVHGNEQFF

j_gene: TRBJ2-3
v_gene: TRBV4-3
d_gene: TRBD2
CDR3nt: TGCGCCAGCAGCCAAGATGGCCTAGCGGGAGGTGATACGCAGTATTTT
CDR3aa: CASSQDGLAGGDTQYF

j_gene: TRBJ2-2
v_gene: TRBV30
d_gene: NA
CDR3nt: TGTGCCTGGAGTTTTCAGGGGACCGGGGAGCTGTTTTTT
CDR3aa: CAWSFQGTGELFF

j_gene: TRBJ1-6
v_gene: TRBV6-1
d_gene: NA
CDR3nt: TGTGCCAGCAGTGAAGGGGCGGATTCACCCCTCCACTTT
CDR3aa: CASSEGADSPLHF

j_gene: TRBJ1-5
v_gene: TRBV7-9
d_gene: NA
CDR3nt: TGTGCCAGCAGCTTCGGGCAGGAGGGTCAGCCCCAGCATTTT
CDR3aa: CASSFGQEGQPQHF

j_gene: TRBJ1-1
v_gene: TRBV28
d_gene: NA
CDR3nt: TGTGCCAGCAGTCACGGGGTCGACAGTCCTAACACTGAAGCTTTCTTT
CDR3aa: CASSHGVDSPNTEAFF

j_gene: TRBJ2-2
v_gene: TRBV7-8
d_gene: NA
CDR3nt: TGTGCCAGCAGCTTACTAGGCAGACTGAACACCGGGGAGCTGTTTTTT
CDR3aa: CASSLLGRLNTGELFF

j_gene: TRBJ2-7
v_gene: TRBV4-1
d_gene: TRBD2
CDR3nt: TGCGCCAGCAGCCAAGATCTCACTAGCGGGGCCTACGAGCAGTACTTC
CDR3aa: CASSQDLTSGAYEQYF

j_gene: TRBJ2-2
v_gene: TRBV18
d_gene: NA
CDR3nt: TGTGCCAGCTCACCAGCCGCAGGCACCGGGGAGCTGTTTTTT
CDR3aa: CASSPAAGTGELFF

j_gene: TRBJ1-5
v_gene: TRBV18
d_gene: NA
CDR3nt: TGTGCCAGCTCACCCCGGGACGGTCAGCCCCAGCATTTT
CDR3aa: CASSPRDGQPQHF

j_gene: TRBJ2-1
v_gene: TRBV3-1/TRBV3-2
d_gene: TRBD2
CDR3nt: TGTGCCAGCAGGGAAGCGGGAGGGCGTGGTGAGCAGTTCTTC
CDR3aa: CASREAGGRGEQFF

j_gene: TRBJ1-5
v_gene: TRBV6-2/TRBV6-3
d_gene: NA
CDR3nt: TGTGCCAGCAGTTTTACATTAAGCAATCAGCCCCAGCATTTT
CDR3aa: CASSFTLSNQPQHF

j_gene: TRBJ2-7
v_gene: TRBV20-1
d_gene: NA
CDR3nt: TGCAGTGCTAGTAGGGCAGACTACGAGCAGTACTTC
CDR3aa: CSASRADYEQYF

j_gene: TRBJ2-7
v_gene: TRBV7-2
d_gene: TRBD1
CDR3nt: TGTGCCAGCAGCTTAGTAGGGGGACAGGCTTCCTACGAGCAGTACTTC
CDR3aa: CASSLVGGQASYEQYF

j_gene: TRBJ2-5
v_gene: TRBV6-1
d_gene: NA
CDR3nt: TGTGCCAGCAGTGAAGGGACAGTGGAGACCCAGTACTTC
CDR3aa: CASSEGTVETQYF

j_gene: TRBJ1-2
v_gene: TRBV28
d_gene: NA
CDR3nt: TGTGCCAGCACGGACAGAGCTAACTATGGCTACACCTTC
CDR3aa: CASTDRANYGYTF